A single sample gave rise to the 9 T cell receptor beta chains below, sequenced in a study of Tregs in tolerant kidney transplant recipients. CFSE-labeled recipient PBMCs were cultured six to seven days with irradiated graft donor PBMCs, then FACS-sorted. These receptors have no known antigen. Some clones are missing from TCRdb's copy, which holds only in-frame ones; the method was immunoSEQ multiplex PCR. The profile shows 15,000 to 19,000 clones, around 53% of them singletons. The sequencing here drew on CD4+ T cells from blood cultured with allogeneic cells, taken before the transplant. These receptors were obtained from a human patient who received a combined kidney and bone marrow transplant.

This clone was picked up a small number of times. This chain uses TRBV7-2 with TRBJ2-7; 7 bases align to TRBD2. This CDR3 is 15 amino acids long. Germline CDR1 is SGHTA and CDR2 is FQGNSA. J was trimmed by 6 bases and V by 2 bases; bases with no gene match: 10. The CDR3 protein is CASSLFQERGSEQYF. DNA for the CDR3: TGTGCCAGCAGCTTATTTCAGGAGCGGGGAAGCGAGCAGTACTTC.

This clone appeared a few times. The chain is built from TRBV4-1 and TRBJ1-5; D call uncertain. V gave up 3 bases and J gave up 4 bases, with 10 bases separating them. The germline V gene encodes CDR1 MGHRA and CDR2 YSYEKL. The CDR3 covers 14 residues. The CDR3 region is CASSHPGKNQPQHF. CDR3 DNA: TGCGCCAGCAGCCATCCCGGTAAGAATCAGCCCCAGCATTTT.

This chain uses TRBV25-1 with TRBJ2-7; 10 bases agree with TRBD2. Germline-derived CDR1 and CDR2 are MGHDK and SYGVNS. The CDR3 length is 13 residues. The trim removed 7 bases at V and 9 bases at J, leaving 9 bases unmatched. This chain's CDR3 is CASNPAGGLTQYF. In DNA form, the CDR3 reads TGTGCCAGCAATCCAGCGGGAGGGCTGACGCAGTACTTC.

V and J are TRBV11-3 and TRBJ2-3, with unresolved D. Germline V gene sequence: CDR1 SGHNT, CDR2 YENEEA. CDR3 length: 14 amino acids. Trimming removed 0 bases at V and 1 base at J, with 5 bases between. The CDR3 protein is CASSLDLGTDTQYF. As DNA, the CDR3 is TGTGCCAGCAGCTTAGATCTAGGCACAGATACGCAGTATTTT.

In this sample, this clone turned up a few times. The CDR3 here is CASSYSGAYGYTF. CDR3 nucleotides: TGTGCCAGCAGTTACTCAGGGGCCTATGGCTACACCTTC. J is TRBJ1-2 and V is TRBV6-5; TRBD1 is a possible D gene (5 bases). Germline-derived CDR1 and CDR2 are MNHEY and SVGAGI. This CDR3 spans 13 amino acids. V was trimmed by 0 bases and J by 4 bases, leaving 6 bases between them.

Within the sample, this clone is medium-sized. CDR3 loop: CASRDRGYEQYF. The CDR3 bases are TGTGCCAGCCGGGACAGGGGCTACGAGCAGTACTTC. V gene TRBV6-6 combines with J gene TRBJ2-7; 10 bases map to TRBD1. V shed 8 bases, J shed 3 bases, and the junction held 1 base outside the gene matches. The germline V gene has CDR1 MNHNY and CDR2 SVGAGI (reference sequence). This CDR3 is 12 amino acids long.

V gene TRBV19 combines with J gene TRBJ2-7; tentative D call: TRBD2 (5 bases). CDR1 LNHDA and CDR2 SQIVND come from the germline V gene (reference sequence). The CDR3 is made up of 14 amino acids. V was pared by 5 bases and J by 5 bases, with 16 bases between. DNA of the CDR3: TGTGCCAGTAGTCGCCGGAACGCGGGCCACGAGCAGTACTTC. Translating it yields CASSRRNAGHEQYF.

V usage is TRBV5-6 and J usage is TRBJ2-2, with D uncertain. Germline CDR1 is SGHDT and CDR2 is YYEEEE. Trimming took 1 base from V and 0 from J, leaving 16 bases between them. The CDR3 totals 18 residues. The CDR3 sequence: CASSLSFVFSANTGELFF. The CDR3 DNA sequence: TGTGCCAGCAGCTTGTCTTTTGTGTTTTCCGCGAACACCGGGGAGCTGTTTTTT.

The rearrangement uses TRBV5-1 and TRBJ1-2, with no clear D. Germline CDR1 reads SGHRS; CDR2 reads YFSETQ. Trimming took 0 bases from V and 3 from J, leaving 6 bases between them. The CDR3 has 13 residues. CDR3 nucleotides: TGCGCCAGCAGCTTGGTGGCGGACTATGGCTACACCTTC. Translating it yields CASSLVADYGYTF.